This record covers a single T cell receptor beta chain. The antigen is unknown. Germline values: CDR1 MNHEY, CDR2 SVGAGI. V gave up 10 bases and J gave up 0 bases, with 10 bases separating them. This CDR3 has 13 residues. The sample is drawn from a study of T-cell memory formation after mild COVID-19. At the level of the study: Clustering of TCRs was largely donor specific.

TCRdb called the 5' RACE reads again in MiXCR, with one record for every CDR3 protein. This repertoire shows 250,000 to 300,000 distinct CDR3 sequences, roughly 8.2% found once; its top ten account for around a fifth. General study results and limits: Proof of SARS-CoV-2 specificity was absent for the second-wave clones that crested on day 37.

The rearrangement uses TRBV6-5 and TRBJ1-5; D is possibly TRBD1 (6 bases). The source material was PBMCs or a T cell subset sorted from them (not recorded which). The clonotype was recovered from a man aged 18 to 30 who had mild COVID-19 (a few samples of this study predate the infection). Cell type and time point are not known. CDR3 sequence (DNA): TGTGCCACTGGGGGGGCTAGCAATCAGCCCCAGCATTTT. It translates to CATGGASNQPQHF.